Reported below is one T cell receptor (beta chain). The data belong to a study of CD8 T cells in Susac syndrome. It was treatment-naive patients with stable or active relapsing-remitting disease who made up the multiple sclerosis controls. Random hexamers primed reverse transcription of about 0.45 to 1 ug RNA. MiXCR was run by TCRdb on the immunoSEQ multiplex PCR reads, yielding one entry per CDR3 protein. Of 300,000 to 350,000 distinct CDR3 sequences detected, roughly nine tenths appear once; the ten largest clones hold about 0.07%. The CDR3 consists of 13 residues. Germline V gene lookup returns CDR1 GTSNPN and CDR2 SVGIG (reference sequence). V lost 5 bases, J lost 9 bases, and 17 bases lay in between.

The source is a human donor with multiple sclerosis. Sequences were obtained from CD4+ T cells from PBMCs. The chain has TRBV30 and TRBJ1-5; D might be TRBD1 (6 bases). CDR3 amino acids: CAWENPRGAPQHF. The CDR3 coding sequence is TGTGCCTGGGAGAACCCCAGGGGCGCGCCCCAGCATTTT.